These 24 T cell receptor beta chains share one sample of origin, sequenced in a study of T cells in Graves' hyperthyroidism and ophthalmopathy. TCR beta CDR3 regions were amplified from RNA. The study used the HTBI primer set for a first-round RT-PCR of the TCR CDR3. TCRdb recomputed calls from the multiplex PCR reads with MiXCR, one row per CDR3 protein. The profile shows some 770,000 distinct CDR3 sequences, roughly 15% of them singletons. The sequenced sample was blood. These receptors were collected from a man aged 18 to 35 with Graves' hyperthyroidism.

The chain is built from TRBV28 and TRBJ2-7; D unclear. The ends were cut back, 5 bases at V and 5 bases at J, with 10 bases in the middle. CDR1 is MDHEN, CDR2 SYDVKM, per germline. The CDR3 totals 12 residues. This CDR3 reads CASSDTENEQYF. The CDR3 DNA reads as TGTGCCAGCAGTGATACAGAAAACGAGCAGTACTTC. The full variable domain, in which reference TRBV28 and TRBJ2-7 provide the parts outside the CDR3, is DVKVTQSSRYLVKRTGEKVFLECVQDMDHENMFWYRQDPGLGLRLIYFSYDVKMKEKGDIPEGYSVSREKKERFSLILESASTNQTSMYLCASSDTENEQYFGPGTRLTVT.

This chain connects TRBV27 to TRBJ2-7; D unresolved. Germline-derived CDR1 and CDR2 are MNHEY and SMNVEV (reference sequence). The CDR3 loop spans 14 amino acids. V was shortened by 1 base and J by 5 bases, with 12 bases between the two germline ends. The DNA of the CDR3 is TGTGCCAGCAGTTTATTTGGAGAACGGAACGAGCAGTACTTC. It translates to CASSLFGERNEQYF.

The chain joins TRBV7-9 to TRBJ2-7; 7 nucleotides agree with TRBD2. J gave up 2 bases and V 5 bases, and 6 bases lay outside the gene matches. The CDR3 extends over 14 amino acids. CDR1 SEHNR and CDR2 FQNEAQ come from the germline V gene (reference sequence). The CDR3 reads CASSVDRGAYEQYF. Written as DNA, the CDR3 is TGTGCCAGCAGCGTCGACCGGGGGGCCTACGAGCAGTACTTC.

Ten or more counts support this clonotype. The chain has TRBV5-1 and TRBJ1-5, with a possible D match to TRBD1 (6 bases). With 3 bases removed from V and 6 bases from J, the gap between germline ends came to 13 bases. The CDR3 is 14 amino acids. CDR1 SGHRS and CDR2 YFSETQ come from the germline V gene. The CDR3 reads CASSYAGAGQPQHF. DNA of the CDR3: TGCGCCAGCAGCTATGCAGGGGCGGGTCAGCCCCAGCATTTT.

This chain connects TRBV6-1 to TRBJ2-1, with D possibly matching TRBD1 (5 bases). This CDR3 contains 14 residues. Trimming cost V 3 bases and J 4 bases, with 10 bases left between them. Germline V gene lookup returns CDR1 MNHNS and CDR2 SASEGT. CDR3 DNA: TGTGCCAGCAGTGATAGACAGTTGTACAATGAGCAGTTCTTC. Its protein is CASSDRQLYNEQFF.

The chain uses TRBV28 and TRBJ1-1, with TRBD1 matching 11 bases. Per germline, CDR1 MDHEN and CDR2 SYDVKM. The V gene end was trimmed by 3 bases and the J gene end by 6 bases; junction bases not matched to a gene: 12. The CDR3 loop spans 17 amino acids. CDR3 in DNA: TGTGCCAGCAGTTTCCGGGACAGGGGGTTGCTTGGTGCTGAAGCTTTCTTT. Its translation is CASSFRDRGLLGAEAFF.

The CDR3 reads CASSLAARAGTGELFF. Written as DNA, the CDR3 is TGCGCCAGCAGCTTGGCGGCTAGGGCAGGAACCGGGGAGCTGTTTTTT. This chain joins TRBV5-1 and TRBJ2-2; D ambiguous. V lost 0 bases and J 5 bases, leaving 14 bases between the germline ends. CDR1 SGHRS and CDR2 YFSETQ come from the germline V gene. CDR3 length: 16 amino acids.

V is TRBV24-1 and J is TRBJ2-1, with 7 bases lining up with TRBD2. The CDR3 has 17 residues. Germline V lookup: CDR1 KGHDR, CDR2 SFDVKD. V dropped 3 bases and J dropped 3; count of bases not matched to a gene: 10. The CDR3 loop reads CATSDSLSGNSYNEQFF. CDR3 coding DNA: TGTGCCACCAGTGATAGCCTCAGCGGGAACAGCTACAATGAGCAGTTCTTC.

This clonotype was counted between two and nine times. The CDR3 DNA follows: TGTGCCAGCAGCCCGCCGGAAGCGCCACGAGCAGGAAACACCATATATTTT. It codes for CASSPPEAPRAGNTIYF. This chain joins TRBV28 and TRBJ1-3; D is unclear. The CDR3 is 17 residues long. Germline V CDR1 and CDR2: MDHEN, SYDVKM. V was trimmed by 6 bases and J by 4 bases, leaving 22 bases between them.

This clonotype was counted at least ten times. This chain joins TRBV12-3 or TRBV12-4 and TRBJ2-7; the match to TRBD1 covers 7 bases. With 8 bases clipped from V and 0 bases from J, the junction kept 10 bases outside the gene matches. The length of the CDR3 is 15 residues. The CDR3 nucleotides read TGTGCCAGCGCTAGGACACAGGGGATCTCCTACGAGCAGTACTTC. This encodes CASARTQGISYEQYF.

This clonotype was detected ten times or more. The chain is built from TRBV2 and TRBJ2-1; unclear D gene. This CDR3 has 9 residues. Germline-derived CDR1 and CDR2 are SNHLY and FYNNEI. V lost 6 bases to trimming and J lost 9 bases, with 3 bases between them. CDR3 protein: CASRGEQFF. The CDR3 nucleotides are TGTGCCAGCAGGGGTGAGCAGTTCTTC.

This clonotype was recorded many times. The genes are TRBV2 and TRBJ2-3; either TRBD1 or TRBD2 may fit D (5 bases each). The CDR3 runs 15 residues. Trimming pared 6 bases from V and 0 bases from J, leaving 13 bases between. Germline loops: CDR1 SNHLY, CDR2 FYNNEI. The CDR3 loop is CASREGRLSTDTQYF. The CDR3 nucleotides read TGTGCCAGCAGAGAGGGGAGACTCAGCACAGATACGCAGTATTTT.

There are many counts of this clonotype. The chain employs TRBV9 and TRBJ1-1; D is unclear. Germline V gene data show CDR1 as SGDLS and CDR2 as YYNGEE. Trimming shortened V by 1 base and J by 1 base, and 14 bases separated the two germline ends. CDR3 length equals 16 residues. The CDR3 sequence: CASSVTAGGRNTEAFF. The CDR3 DNA sequence: TGTGCCAGCAGCGTAACTGCGGGAGGGAGGAACACTGAAGCTTTCTTT.

There are many counts of this clonotype. This chain links TRBV3-1 with TRBJ1-1; D is undetermined. This CDR3 has 13 amino acids. Germline-derived CDR1 and CDR2 are LGHDT and YNNKEL (reference sequence). Trimming stripped 4 bases from V and 11 bases from J, with 17 bases between. The CDR3 DNA is TGTGCCAGCAGCCCCGGAGGAGCAGTTCGCGCTTTCTTT. It translates to CASSPGGAVRAFF.

This clonotype was observed at least ten times. The rearrangement uses TRBV11-3 and TRBJ2-5, with 10 bases that match TRBD2. The germline CDR1 and CDR2 sequences are SGHNT and YENEEA. This CDR3 contains 18 residues. V was clipped by 1 base and J by 2 bases; unmatched bases: 10. The CDR3 here is CASSLVASGREGQETQYF. CDR3 nucleotides: TGTGCCAGCAGCTTAGTGGCTAGCGGGAGAGAGGGGCAAGAGACCCAGTACTTC.

V and J are TRBV29-1 and TRBJ2-1; 7 bases align to TRBD2. The germline V gene has CDR1 SQVTM and CDR2 ANQGSEA. The CDR3 runs 16 residues. V gave up 0 bases and J gave up 6 bases; unmatched junction bases: 11. The CDR3 loop reads CSVEETNGRLTNEQFF. The DNA of the CDR3 is TGCAGCGTTGAAGAGACTAACGGGAGGCTCACCAATGAGCAGTTCTTC.

This clonotype has at least ten counts. This CDR3 is CAISDSGTGGSAYNEQFF. The CDR3 nucleotides are TGTGCCATCAGTGATTCCGGGACAGGGGGGTCAGCCTACAATGAGCAGTTCTTC. The V and J genes are TRBV10-3 and TRBJ2-1; 11 nucleotides agree with TRBD1. Germline V gives CDR1 ENHRY, CDR2 SYGVKD. The CDR3 consists of 18 residues. V lost 3 bases, J lost 2 bases, and 9 bases stayed unmatched.

The chain has TRBV2 and TRBJ2-7, with D unclear. CDR1 is SNHLY and CDR2 is FYNNEI in the germline V gene. The CDR3 has 12 amino acids. With 5 bases removed from V and 5 bases from J, the gap between germline ends came to 10 bases. CDR3 residues: CASSRPGHEQYF. The CDR3 nucleotides read TGTGCCAGCAGTAGGCCAGGTCACGAGCAGTACTTC.

This clonotype turned up a few times. The chain combines TRBV14 with TRBJ1-1; no clear D. Germline V lookup: CDR1 SGHDN, CDR2 FVKESK. The length of the CDR3 is 13 residues. The V end was cut by 4 bases, the J end by 2 bases, with 8 bases between. Here the CDR3 reads CASSRMRNTEAFF. CDR3 bases: TGTGCCAGCAGCCGTATGAGAAACACTGAAGCTTTCTTT.

Remarks on this clonotype: This may stem from a read error, because a much larger clone lies one nucleotide away. This chain joins TRBV18 and TRBJ2-2; 8 nucleotides line up with TRBD2. CDR1 and CDR2 (germline): KGHSH, LQKENI. There are 15 residues in the CDR3. V shed 3 bases and J 7 bases; nucleotides not matched to a gene: 7. Here the CDR3 DNA reads TGTGCCAGCTCACCGGCCAGCGGGAGTATCGGGGAGCTGTTTTTT. It translates to CASSPASGSIGELFF.

This clonotype was observed a few times. The chain combines TRBV29-1 with TRBJ2-7; D is undetermined. The CDR3 is made up of 13 amino acids. The ends were cut back, 7 bases at V and 3 bases at J, with 16 bases in the middle. Germline V gives CDR1 SQVTM, CDR2 ANQGSEA. CDR3: CSAEVTGSYEQYF. The CDR3 DNA sequence: TGCAGCGCCGAGGTGACGGGCAGCTACGAGCAGTACTTC.

Note on this clonotype: A much larger clone sits a single nucleotide away, making a read error possible. V and J are TRBV30 and TRBJ1-2; D is unresolved. Germline CDR1 GTSNPN, CDR2 SVGIG (reference sequence). This CDR3 region has 11 residues. V lost 2 bases, J lost 5 bases, and 6 bases lay in between. The CDR3 region has the DNA TGTGCCTGGAGTTGGGAATATGGCTACACCTTC. This translates into CAWSWEYGYTF.

The chain couples TRBV10-3 to TRBJ1-4, with D unresolved. The germline CDR1 and CDR2 sequences are ENHRY and SYGVKD. Trimming removed 2 bases at V and 5 bases at J, with 9 bases between. There are 14 residues in the CDR3. Here the CDR3 reads CAISEARLNEKLFF. The CDR3, as DNA: TGTGCCATCAGTGAGGCCAGACTAAATGAAAAACTGTTTTTT.

This clonotype was counted many times. The J gene is TRBJ2-3, the V gene TRBV7-2; D is ambiguous. Trimming pared 8 bases from V and 6 bases from J, leaving 12 bases between. The CDR3 consists of 12 residues. Germline values: CDR1 SGHTA, CDR2 FQGNSA. The CDR3 protein is CASSLARDTQYF. CDR3 coding DNA: TGTGCCAGCTCACTTGCACGTGATACGCAGTATTTT.